The T cell receptor beta chain under discussion was sequenced for a study of T cells in tuberculosis. Study observations and caveats: Classification accuracy was 80% to 90% (AUROC under 0.95) with the GMM-specific repertoire. Active tuberculosis patients had shorter CDR3-alpha; the beta difference was nonsignificant.

Concerning this clone: What it binds is unknown.

V was clipped by 0 bases and J by 6 bases; unmatched bases: 5. The CDR3 is 16 residues long. From germline, CDR1 is MGHRA and CDR2 YSYEKL. Some clones are missing from TCRdb's copy, which holds only in-frame ones; the method was immunoSEQ multiplex PCR. The sample lists about 24,000 clones, 95% seen once, with 9% to 9.5% in the top ten. At study entry, adolescents had tuberculin skin tests and IGRA screening. This rearrangement joins TRBV4-1 to TRBJ1-6, with 7 bases aligning to TRBD1. The sequenced material came from PBMCs. The clonotype comes from a donor aged 10 to 29 with latent tuberculosis or without tuberculosis infection. Written as DNA, the CDR3 is TGCGCCAGCAGCCAAGATGGAGGGGGCTCTAATTCACCCCTCCACTTT. Protein product: CASSQDGGGSNSPLHF.